The 14 T cell receptor beta chains given below trace back to one sample, sequenced in a study of blood T cells in healthy people across ages. A second PCR, run for about 7 to 11 cycles, used a sample-barcoded 5' primer plus a J-beta primer mix. TCRdb itself ran the 5' RACE reads through MiXCR, one entry per CDR3 protein. In the table there are about 830,000 distinct CDR3 sequences, around two thirds of which are singletons. The source material was blood. Receptor source: a man aged 25-40 years in good health.

This clonotype showed up just a few times. The chain uses TRBV7-2 and TRBJ1-2; D not certain. Germline CDR1 and CDR2: SGHTA and FQGNSA. Trimming pared 6 bases from V and 5 bases from J, leaving 16 bases between. The length of the CDR3 is 14 residues. This CDR3 is CASRPTAVPYGYTF. The CDR3 DNA reads TGTGCCAGCAGACCAACAGCGGTCCCTTATGGCTACACCTTC.

The chain couples TRBV24-1 to TRBJ2-1, with TRBD2 matching 13 bases. The trim removed 4 bases at V and 9 bases at J, leaving 2 bases unmatched. Germline V gene data show CDR1 as KGHDR and CDR2 as SFDVKD. The CDR3 is 14 amino acids. The CDR3 sequence is CATSEGLAGIEQFF. The DNA for the CDR3 is TGTGCCACCAGTGAGGGACTAGCGGGGATTGAGCAGTTCTTC.

This chain uses TRBV5-6 with TRBJ2-7; no firm D call. The ends were cut back, 2 bases at V and 0 bases at J, with 12 bases in the middle. CDR1 and CDR2 from the germline V gene are SGHDT and YYEEEE. CDR3 length equals 15 residues. The CDR3 here is CASSLSGWDSYEQYF. The CDR3 DNA follows: TGTGCCAGCAGCTTAAGTGGCTGGGACTCCTACGAGCAGTACTTC.

This chain connects TRBV7-3 to TRBJ2-3, with 14 bases matching TRBD2. The CDR3 loop spans 17 amino acids. CDR1 SGHTA and CDR2 FQGTGA come from the germline V gene. The trim removed 1 base at V and 4 bases at J, leaving 4 bases unmatched. As DNA, the CDR3 is TGTGCCAGCAGCTTAAAGACTAGCGGGGGGGCCTCAGATACGCAGTATTTT. Its translation is CASSLKTSGGASDTQYF.

The V call is TRBV7-2, the J call TRBJ1-2; 7 bases are shared with TRBD1. V lost 5 bases to trimming and J lost 4 bases; unmatched junction nucleotides: 10. The CDR3 has 15 amino acids. Per the germline V gene, CDR1 is SGHTA and CDR2 is FQGNSA. CDR3: CASSPGTATFYGYTF. Written as DNA, the CDR3 is TGTGCCAGCAGCCCGGGGACAGCTACTTTCTATGGCTACACCTTC.

The V gene is TRBV27, the J gene TRBJ2-7, with 10 bases fitting TRBD1. Germline V gene sequence: CDR1 MNHEY, CDR2 SMNVEV (reference sequence). Trimming cost V 3 bases and J 1 base; bases outside gene matches: 3. This CDR3 is 15 amino acids long. The CDR3 region is CASSFGQGVSYEQYF. The CDR3, as DNA: TGTGCCAGCAGTTTCGGACAGGGGGTTTCCTACGAGCAGTACTTC.

The chain couples TRBV6-2 or TRBV6-3 to TRBJ2-4, with 7 bases fitting TRBD1. The length of the CDR3 is 14 residues. With 5 bases clipped from V and 6 bases from J, the junction kept 7 bases outside the gene matches. Per the germline V gene, CDR1 is MNHEY and CDR2 is SVGEGT. DNA of the CDR3: TGTGCCAGCAGTCGGGGACAGATCGGAAACATTCAGTACTTC. Translating gives CASSRGQIGNIQYF.

Here the CDR3 reads CASSPVGTGNGEQFF. CDR3 coding DNA: TGTGCCAGCAGTCCGGTAGGGACAGGGAACGGTGAGCAGTTCTTC. This chain uses TRBV12-3 or TRBV12-4 with TRBJ2-1; 9 bases are shared with TRBD1. J gave up 9 bases and V 5 bases, and 11 bases lay outside the gene matches. The CDR3 has 15 amino acids.

This sequence joins TRBV7-2 and TRBJ1-2; 10 bases match TRBD1. Trimming removed 5 bases from V and 6 bases from J; junction bases left unmatched: 9. Per germline, CDR1 SGHTA and CDR2 FQGNSA. This CDR3 has 15 amino acids. The CDR3 sequence is CASSDRAGTGDGYTF. CDR3 nucleotides: TGTGCCAGCAGCGACAGAGCCGGGACAGGGGATGGCTACACCTTC.

With regard to this clonotype: Mismatch with germline at one junction end may stem from a read error. The rearrangement uses TRBV6-2 or TRBV6-3 and TRBJ1-2; D gene unclear. The CDR3 has 12 amino acids. Germline V lookup: CDR1 MNHEY, CDR2 SVGEGT. CDR3 in DNA: TGTGCCAGCAGATTACCTAACTATGGTTACACCTTC. This gives the protein CASRLPNYGYTF.

Points on this clonotype: A junction boundary mismatches the germline segment, possibly from a read error. The chain links TRBV5-1 to TRBJ2-7, with 8 bases aligning to TRBD2. CDR1 is SGHRS, CDR2 YFSETQ, per germline. The CDR3 is 14 amino acids. The CDR3 sequence: CASGLSGGLEELYF. Written as DNA, the CDR3 is TGCGCCAGCGGCTTAAGCGGGGGACTAGAGGAGCTGTACTTC.

The chain is built from TRBV7-9 and TRBJ2-1; a weak D match, TRBD2 (6 bases). The germline V and J ends were trimmed by 2 bases and 12 bases, with 17 bases remaining between them. The germline gives CDR1 SEHNR, CDR2 FQNEAQ (reference sequence). The CDR3 sequence is 14 residues long. The CDR3 sequence is CASSLTRAGLTQFF. The CDR3 DNA follows: TGTGCCAGCAGCTTAACCAGGGCGGGGTTGACGCAGTTCTTC.

This chain joins TRBV13 and TRBJ2-1; D gene uncertain. Germline V gene data show CDR1 as PRHDT and CDR2 as FYEKMQ (reference sequence). This CDR3 is built from 13 residues. V was shortened by 6 bases and J by 5 bases, with 11 bases between the two germline ends. The CDR3 DNA is TGTGCCAGCAGGGGGTCGGAGCACAATGAGCAGTTCTTC. Protein sequence: CASRGSEHNEQFF.

This sequence joins TRBV29-1 and TRBJ2-5; TRBD1 agrees at 8 bases. Judging by the DNA end, TRBJ2-7 fits better; the J call may be wrong. CDR3 size: 12 residues. Germline CDR1 is SQVTM and CDR2 is ANQGSEA. The chain's CDR3 is CSADRGRGEQYF. Written as DNA, the CDR3 is TGCAGCGCCGACAGGGGTCGGGGCGAGCAGTACTTC.